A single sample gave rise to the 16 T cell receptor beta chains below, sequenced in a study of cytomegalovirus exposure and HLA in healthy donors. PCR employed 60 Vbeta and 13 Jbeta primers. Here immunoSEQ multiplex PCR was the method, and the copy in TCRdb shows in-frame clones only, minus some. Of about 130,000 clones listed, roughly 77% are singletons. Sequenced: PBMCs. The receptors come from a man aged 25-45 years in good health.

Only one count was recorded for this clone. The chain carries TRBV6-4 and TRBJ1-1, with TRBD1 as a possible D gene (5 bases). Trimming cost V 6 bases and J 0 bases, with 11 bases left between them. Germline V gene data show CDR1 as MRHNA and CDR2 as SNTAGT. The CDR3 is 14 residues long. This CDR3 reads CASRAGGMNTEAFF. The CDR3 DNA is TGTGCCAGCAGGGCCGGGGGTATGAACACTGAAGCTTTCTTT.

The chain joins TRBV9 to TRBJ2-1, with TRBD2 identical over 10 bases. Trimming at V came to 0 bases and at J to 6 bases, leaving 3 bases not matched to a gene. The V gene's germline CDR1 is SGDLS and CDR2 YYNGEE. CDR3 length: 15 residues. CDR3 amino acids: CASSVALAGFNEQFF. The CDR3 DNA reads TGTGCCAGCAGCGTAGCACTAGCGGGGTTCAATGAGCAGTTCTTC.

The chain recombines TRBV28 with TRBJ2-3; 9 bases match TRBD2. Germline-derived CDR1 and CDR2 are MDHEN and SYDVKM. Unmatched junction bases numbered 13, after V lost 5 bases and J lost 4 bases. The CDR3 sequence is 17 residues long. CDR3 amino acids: CASSPPKAGGGPDTQYF. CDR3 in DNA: TGTGCCAGCAGTCCCCCGAAGGCGGGAGGGGGGCCAGATACGCAGTATTTT.

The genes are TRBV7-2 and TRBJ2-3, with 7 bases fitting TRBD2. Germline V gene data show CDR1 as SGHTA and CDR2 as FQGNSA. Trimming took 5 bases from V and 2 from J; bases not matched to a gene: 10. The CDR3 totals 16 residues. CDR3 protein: CASSPGTNVATDTQYF. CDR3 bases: TGTGCCAGCAGCCCCGGGACTAACGTTGCCACAGATACGCAGTATTTT.

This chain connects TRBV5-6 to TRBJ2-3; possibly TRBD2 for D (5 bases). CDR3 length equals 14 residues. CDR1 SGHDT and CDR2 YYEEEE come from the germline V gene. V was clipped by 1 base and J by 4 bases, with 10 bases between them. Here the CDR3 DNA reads TGTGCCAGCAGCTTGACCGGGATCGCAGATACGCAGTATTTT. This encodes CASSLTGIADTQYF. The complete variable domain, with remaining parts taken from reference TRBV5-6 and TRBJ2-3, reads DAGVTQSPTHLIKTRGQQVTLRCSPKSGHDTVSWYQQALGQGPQFIFQYYEEEERQRGNFPDRFSGHQFPNYSSELNVNALLLGDSALYLCASSLTGIADTQYFGPGTRLTVL.

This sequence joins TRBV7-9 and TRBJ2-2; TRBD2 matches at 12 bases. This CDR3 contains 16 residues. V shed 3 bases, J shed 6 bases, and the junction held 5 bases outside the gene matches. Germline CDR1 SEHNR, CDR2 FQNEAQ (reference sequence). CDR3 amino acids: CASSFASGRVAGELFF. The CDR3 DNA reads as TGTGCCAGCAGCTTTGCTAGCGGGAGGGTTGCCGGGGAGCTGTTTTTT.

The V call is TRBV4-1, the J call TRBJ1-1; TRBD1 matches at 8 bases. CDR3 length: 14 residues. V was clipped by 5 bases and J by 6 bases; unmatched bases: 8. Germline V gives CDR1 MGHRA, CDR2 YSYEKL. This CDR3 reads CASSSPGTGSEAFF. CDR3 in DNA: TGCGCCAGCAGCTCCCCAGGGACAGGATCTGAAGCTTTCTTT.

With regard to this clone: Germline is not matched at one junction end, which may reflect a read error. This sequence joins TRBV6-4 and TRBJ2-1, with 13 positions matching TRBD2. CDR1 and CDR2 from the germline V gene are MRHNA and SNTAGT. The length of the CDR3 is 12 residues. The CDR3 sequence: CASRLAGGDEVF. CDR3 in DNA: TGTGCCAGCAGACTAGCGGGAGGGGATGAGGTCTTC.

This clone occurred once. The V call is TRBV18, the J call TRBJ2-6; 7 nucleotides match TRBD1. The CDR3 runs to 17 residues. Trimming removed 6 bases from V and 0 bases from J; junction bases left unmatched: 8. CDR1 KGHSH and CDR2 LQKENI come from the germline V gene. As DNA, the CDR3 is TGTGCCAGCTCCGCATTGGGACAGAACTCTGGGGCCAACGTCCTGACTTTC. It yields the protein CASSALGQNSGANVLTF.

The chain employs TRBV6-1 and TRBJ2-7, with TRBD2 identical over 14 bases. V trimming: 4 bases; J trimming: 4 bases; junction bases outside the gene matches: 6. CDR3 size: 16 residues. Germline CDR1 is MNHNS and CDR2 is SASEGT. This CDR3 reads CASSGRLAGGLYEQYF. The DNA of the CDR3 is TGTGCCAGCAGTGGCCGACTAGCGGGGGGGTTATACGAGCAGTACTTC.

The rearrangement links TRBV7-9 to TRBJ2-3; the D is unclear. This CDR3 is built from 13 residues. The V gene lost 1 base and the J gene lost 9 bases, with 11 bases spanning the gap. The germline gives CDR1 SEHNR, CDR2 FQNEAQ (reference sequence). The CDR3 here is CASSLGPQATQYF. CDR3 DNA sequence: TGTGCCAGCAGCTTAGGTCCCCAGGCCACGCAGTATTTT.

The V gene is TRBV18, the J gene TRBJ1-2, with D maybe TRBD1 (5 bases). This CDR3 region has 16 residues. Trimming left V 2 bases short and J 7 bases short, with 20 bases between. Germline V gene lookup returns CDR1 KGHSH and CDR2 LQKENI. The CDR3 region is CASSPRGRNLQGGYTF. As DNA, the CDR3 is TGTGCCAGCTCACCAAGGGGCAGAAACCTCCAGGGTGGCTACACCTTC.

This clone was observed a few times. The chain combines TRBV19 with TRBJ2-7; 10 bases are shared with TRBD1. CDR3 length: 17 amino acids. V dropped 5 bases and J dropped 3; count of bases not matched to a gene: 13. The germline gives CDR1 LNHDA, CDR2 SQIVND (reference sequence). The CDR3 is CASSRIVGQGKYYEQYF. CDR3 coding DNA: TGTGCCAGTAGTCGAATAGTGGGACAGGGGAAATACTACGAGCAGTACTTC.

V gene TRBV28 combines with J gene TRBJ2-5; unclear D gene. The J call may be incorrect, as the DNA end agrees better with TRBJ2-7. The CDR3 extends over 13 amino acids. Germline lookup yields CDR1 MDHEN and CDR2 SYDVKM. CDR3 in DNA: TGTGCCAGCAGTTTAGCCCCATCCTACGAGCAGTACTTC. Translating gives CASSLAPSYEQYF.

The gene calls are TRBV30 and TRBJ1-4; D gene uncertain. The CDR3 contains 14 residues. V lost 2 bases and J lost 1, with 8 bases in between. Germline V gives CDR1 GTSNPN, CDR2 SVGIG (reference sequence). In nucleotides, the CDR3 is TGTGCCTGGAGTCTCGGGGTAACTAATGAAAAACTGTTTTTT. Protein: CAWSLGVTNEKLFF. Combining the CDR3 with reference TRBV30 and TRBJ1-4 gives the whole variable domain SQTIHQWPATLVQPVGSPLSLECTVEGTSNPNLYWYRQAAGRGLQLLFYSVGIGQISSEVPQNLSASRPQDRQFILSSKKLLLSDSGFYLCAWSLGVTNEKLFFGSGTQLSVL.

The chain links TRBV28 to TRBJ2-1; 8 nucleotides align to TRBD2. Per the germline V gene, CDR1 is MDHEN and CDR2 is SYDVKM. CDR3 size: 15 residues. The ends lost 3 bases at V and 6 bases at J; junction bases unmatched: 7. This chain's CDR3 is CASSLPLLAANEQFF. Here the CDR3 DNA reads TGTGCCAGCAGTTTGCCGTTACTAGCGGCCAATGAGCAGTTCTTC.